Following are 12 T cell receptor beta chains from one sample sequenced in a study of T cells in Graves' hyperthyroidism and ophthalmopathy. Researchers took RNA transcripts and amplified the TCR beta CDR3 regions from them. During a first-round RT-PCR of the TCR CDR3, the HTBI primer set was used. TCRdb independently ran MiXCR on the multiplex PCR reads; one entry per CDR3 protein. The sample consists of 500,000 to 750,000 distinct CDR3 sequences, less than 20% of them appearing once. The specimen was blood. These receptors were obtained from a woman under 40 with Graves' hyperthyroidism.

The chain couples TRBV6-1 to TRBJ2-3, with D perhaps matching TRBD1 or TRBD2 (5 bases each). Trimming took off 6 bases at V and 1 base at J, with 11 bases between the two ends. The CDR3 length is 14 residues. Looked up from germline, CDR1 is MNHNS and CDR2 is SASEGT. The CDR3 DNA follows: TGTGCCAGCAGGCGAGGGGCGGGCACAGATACGCAGTATTTT. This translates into CASRRGAGTDTQYF.

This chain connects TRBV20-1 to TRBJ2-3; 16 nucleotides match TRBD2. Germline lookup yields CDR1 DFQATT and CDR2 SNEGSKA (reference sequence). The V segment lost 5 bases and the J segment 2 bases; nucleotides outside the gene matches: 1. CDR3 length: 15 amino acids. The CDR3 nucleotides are TGCAGTGCTGGGACTAGCGGGGGGGACACAGATACGCAGTATTTT. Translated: CSAGTSGGDTDTQYF.

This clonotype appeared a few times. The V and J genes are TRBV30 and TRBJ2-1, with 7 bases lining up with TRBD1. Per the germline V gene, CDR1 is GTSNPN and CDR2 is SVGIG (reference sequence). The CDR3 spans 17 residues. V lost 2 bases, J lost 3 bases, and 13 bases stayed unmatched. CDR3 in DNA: TGTGCCTGGAGTCCGACCGGGACAGTGGCCCTCTACAATGAGCAGTTCTTC. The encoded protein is CAWSPTGTVALYNEQFF.

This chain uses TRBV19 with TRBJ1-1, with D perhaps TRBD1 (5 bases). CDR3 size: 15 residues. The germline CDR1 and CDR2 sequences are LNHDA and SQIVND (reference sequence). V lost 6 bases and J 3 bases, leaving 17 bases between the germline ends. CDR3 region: CASSPQGDGHTEAFF. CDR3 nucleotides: TGTGCCAGTAGCCCTCAAGGGGACGGTCACACTGAAGCTTTCTTT.

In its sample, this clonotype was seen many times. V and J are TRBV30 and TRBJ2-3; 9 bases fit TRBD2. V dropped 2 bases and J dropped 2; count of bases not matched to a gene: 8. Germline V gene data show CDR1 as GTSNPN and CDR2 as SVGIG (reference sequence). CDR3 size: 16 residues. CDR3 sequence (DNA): TGTGCCTGGAGTTCTAGCGGGGCCCCATCCACAGATACGCAGTATTTT. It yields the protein CAWSSSGAPSTDTQYF.

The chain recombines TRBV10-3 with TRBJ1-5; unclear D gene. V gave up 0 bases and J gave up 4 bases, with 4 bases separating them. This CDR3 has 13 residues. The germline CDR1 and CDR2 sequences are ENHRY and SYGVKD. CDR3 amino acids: CAISESGNQPQHF. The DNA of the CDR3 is TGTGCCATCAGTGAGTCCGGAAATCAGCCCCAGCATTTT.

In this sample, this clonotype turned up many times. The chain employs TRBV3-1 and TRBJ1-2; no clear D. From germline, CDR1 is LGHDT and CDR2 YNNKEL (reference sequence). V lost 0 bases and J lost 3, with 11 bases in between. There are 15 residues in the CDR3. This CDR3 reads CASSQDNHLDYGYTF. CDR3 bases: TGTGCCAGCAGCCAAGATAACCACTTGGACTATGGCTACACCTTC.

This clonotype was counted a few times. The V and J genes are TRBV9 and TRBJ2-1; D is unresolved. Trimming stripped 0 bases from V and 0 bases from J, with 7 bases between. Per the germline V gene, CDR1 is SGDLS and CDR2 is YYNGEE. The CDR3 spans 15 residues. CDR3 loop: CASSVAESSYNEQFF. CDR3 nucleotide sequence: TGTGCCAGCAGCGTAGCTGAGAGCTCCTACAATGAGCAGTTCTTC.

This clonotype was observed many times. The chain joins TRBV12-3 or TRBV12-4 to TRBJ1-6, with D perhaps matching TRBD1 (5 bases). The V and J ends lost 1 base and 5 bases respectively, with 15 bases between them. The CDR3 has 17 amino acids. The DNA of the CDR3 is TGTGCCAGCAGTTTAGGCTCGGGGCAGGAGCATAATTCACCCCTCCACTTT. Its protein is CASSLGSGQEHNSPLHF.

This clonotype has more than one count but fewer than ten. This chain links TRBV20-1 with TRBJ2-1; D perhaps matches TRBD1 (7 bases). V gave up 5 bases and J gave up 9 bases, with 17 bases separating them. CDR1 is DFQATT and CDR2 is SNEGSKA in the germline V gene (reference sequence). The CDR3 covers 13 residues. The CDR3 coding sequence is TGCAGTGCTCGGAGGGGGCCCCAGGGTGAGCAGTTCTTC. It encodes CSARRGPQGEQFF.

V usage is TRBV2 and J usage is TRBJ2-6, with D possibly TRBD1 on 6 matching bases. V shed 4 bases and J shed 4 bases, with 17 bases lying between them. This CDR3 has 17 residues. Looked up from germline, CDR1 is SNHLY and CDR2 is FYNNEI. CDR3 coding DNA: TGTGCCAGCAGTGGTTTAGGTGGGGGCGCCGGGGCCAACGTCCTGACTTTC. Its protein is CASSGLGGGAGANVLTF.

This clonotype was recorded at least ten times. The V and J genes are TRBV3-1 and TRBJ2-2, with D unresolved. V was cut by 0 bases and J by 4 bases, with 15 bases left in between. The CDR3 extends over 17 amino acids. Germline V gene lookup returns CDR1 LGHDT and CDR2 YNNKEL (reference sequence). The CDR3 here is CASSQELTLERTGELFF. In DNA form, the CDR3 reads TGTGCCAGCAGCCAAGAGTTAACCCTCGAACGCACCGGGGAGCTGTTTTTT.